This T cell receptor (beta chain) is from a study of cytomegalovirus exposure and HLA in healthy donors. General study results and limits: In most subjects, TCR beta sequences reportedly gave accurate predictions of HLA-A and HLA-B alleles. According to a later analysis, donors in an Asian-associated ancestry cluster reportedly had fewer N-insertions than the roughly 670-donor mean. An analysis that was carried out later associated approximately 15,000 TCR beta sequences with HLA alleles at 0.05 false discovery rate.

Use of 60 Vbeta and 13 Jbeta primers characterized the PCR. The protocol was immunoSEQ multiplex PCR, while the TCRdb copy is restricted to in-frame clones and leaves out a portion. The sample has around 190,000 clones, roughly 78% seen once. These donors, healthy bone marrow donors, were studied. This clone was observed a single time. What it recognizes is unknown. There are 16 residues in the CDR3. Germline CDR1 and CDR2: SEHNR and FQNEAQ (reference sequence). Trimming took 5 bases from V and 1 from J; bases not matched to a gene: 7. The material sequenced was PBMCs. The source of this sequence is a woman younger than 45 in good health and CMV-seropositive. The chain combines TRBV7-9 with TRBJ1-1, with 10 positions matching TRBD1. CDR3: CASSGRTGGANTEAFF. Written as DNA, the CDR3 is TGTGCCAGCAGCGGACGGACAGGGGGAGCGAACACTGAAGCTTTCTTT.